Only one count was recorded for the clone carrying this TCR beta chain. The antigen is undetermined. This CDR3 is also generated by other DNA sequences in the sample. The PCR had 60 Vbeta and 13 Jbeta primers. TCRdb keeps only in-frame clones here, not all; method: immunoSEQ multiplex PCR. The data hold approximately 80,000 clones, with 70% to 85% observed a single time. The data stem from a study of cytomegalovirus exposure and HLA in healthy donors. Study-level points and caveats: V- and J-gene trimming of TCR beta was linked (in a later analysis) to a missense DCLRE1C variant. DRB1 had the most TCR associations and HLA-C the fewest, a later analysis found, with rates varying by HLA locus. Beyond CMV serostatus, there was no information to go on about immune exposure. Sequencing likely generated an artifact that appeared as a cluster of highly shared sequence variants.

The junction had 4 bases not matched to a gene; V was cut back by 3 bases and J by 4 bases. The CDR3 extends over 14 amino acids. Germline lookup yields CDR1 SQVTM and CDR2 ANQGSEA. This chain uses TRBV29-1 with TRBJ2-3; 10 nucleotides agree with TRBD1. Sequences were obtained from PBMCs. The origin of this receptor is a man aged 30 to 45 in good health and CMV-seropositive. The CDR3 protein is CSVEGGQGADTQYF. The CDR3 nucleotides read TGCAGCGTTGAGGGCGGACAGGGGGCAGATACGCAGTATTTT.